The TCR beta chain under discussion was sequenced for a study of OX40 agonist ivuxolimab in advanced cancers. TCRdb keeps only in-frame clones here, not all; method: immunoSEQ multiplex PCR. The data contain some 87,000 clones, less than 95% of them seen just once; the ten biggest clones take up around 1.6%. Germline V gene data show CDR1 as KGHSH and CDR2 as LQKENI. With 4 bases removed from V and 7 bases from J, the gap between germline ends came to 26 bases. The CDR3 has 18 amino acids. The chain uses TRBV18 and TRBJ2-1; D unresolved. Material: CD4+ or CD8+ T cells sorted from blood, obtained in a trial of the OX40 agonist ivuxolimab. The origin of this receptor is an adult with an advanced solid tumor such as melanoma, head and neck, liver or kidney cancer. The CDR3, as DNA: TGTGCCAGCTCACTCCTCCACCTCCCTGGTCCTGCCTGGAATGAGCAGTTCTTC. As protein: CASSLLHLPGPAWNEQFF.